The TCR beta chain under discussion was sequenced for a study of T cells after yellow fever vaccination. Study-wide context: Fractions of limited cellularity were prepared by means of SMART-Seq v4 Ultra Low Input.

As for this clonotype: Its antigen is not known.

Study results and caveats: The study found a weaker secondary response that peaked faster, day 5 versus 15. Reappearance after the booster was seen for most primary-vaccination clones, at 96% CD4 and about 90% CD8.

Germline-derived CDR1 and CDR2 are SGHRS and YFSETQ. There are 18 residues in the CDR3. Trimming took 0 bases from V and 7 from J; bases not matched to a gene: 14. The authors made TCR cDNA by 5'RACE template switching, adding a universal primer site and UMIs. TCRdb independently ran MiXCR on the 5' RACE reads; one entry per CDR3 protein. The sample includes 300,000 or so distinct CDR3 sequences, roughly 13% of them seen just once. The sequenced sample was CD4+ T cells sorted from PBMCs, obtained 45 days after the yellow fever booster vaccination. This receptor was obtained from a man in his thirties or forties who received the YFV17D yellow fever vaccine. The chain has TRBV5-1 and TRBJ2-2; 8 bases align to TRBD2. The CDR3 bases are TGCGCCAGCAGCTTGGGCCCAGGGACTAGGAGGACACTCGGGGAGCTGTTTTTT. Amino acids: CASSLGPGTRRTLGELFF.